The clone carrying this T cell receptor (beta chain) was detected a few times. This entry belongs to a study of neurological immune-mediated disorders. One entry per CDR3 protein results from TCRdb running MiXCR on the 5' RACE reads. The repertoire includes tens of thousands of distinct CDR3 sequences, almost 3.5% of them detected once, and roughly 3.7% sits in the top ten. The TCR originated in a middle-aged man with multiple sclerosis. Sequenced material: PBMCs.

CDR3 DNA: TGCAGTGCTTCAATACTATTACCCCAAGAGACCCAGTACTTC. Translating gives CSASILLPQETQYF. The chain carries TRBV20-1 and TRBJ2-5; D call uncertain. Germline V gene sequence: CDR1 DFQATT, CDR2 SNEGSKA (reference sequence). V lost 5 bases and J 1 base, leaving 14 bases between the germline ends. This CDR3 has 14 residues.